This section outlines one T cell receptor (beta chain) sequence together with its context. The antigen remains undetermined. The table came from immunoSEQ multiplex PCR; TCRdb's copy has only in-frame clones and leaves some out. The sample holds tens of thousands of clones, about 92% seen once. Germline loops: CDR1 KGHSH, CDR2 LQKENI. The CDR3 loop spans 12 amino acids. The junction had 4 bases not matched to a gene; V was cut back by 3 bases and J by 10 bases. The sample belongs to a study of OX40 agonist ivuxolimab in advanced cancers. Across the whole study: Ivuxolimab was administered intravenously to patients at 0.01 to 10 mg/kg every 2 weeks. The study, taken as a whole, reports: On average, CD8+ T cells showed a greater number of expanded clones than CD4+.

The gene calls are TRBV18 and TRBJ1-2, with 8 bases lining up with TRBD1. This material consisted of CD4+ or CD8+ T cells sorted from blood, taken in a trial of the OX40 agonist ivuxolimab. This clonotype was sampled from an adult with an advanced solid tumor such as melanoma, head and neck, liver or kidney cancer. The CDR3 region is CASSPGQGPYTF. CDR3 in DNA: TGTGCCAGCTCACCTGGACAGGGTCCCTACACCTTC.